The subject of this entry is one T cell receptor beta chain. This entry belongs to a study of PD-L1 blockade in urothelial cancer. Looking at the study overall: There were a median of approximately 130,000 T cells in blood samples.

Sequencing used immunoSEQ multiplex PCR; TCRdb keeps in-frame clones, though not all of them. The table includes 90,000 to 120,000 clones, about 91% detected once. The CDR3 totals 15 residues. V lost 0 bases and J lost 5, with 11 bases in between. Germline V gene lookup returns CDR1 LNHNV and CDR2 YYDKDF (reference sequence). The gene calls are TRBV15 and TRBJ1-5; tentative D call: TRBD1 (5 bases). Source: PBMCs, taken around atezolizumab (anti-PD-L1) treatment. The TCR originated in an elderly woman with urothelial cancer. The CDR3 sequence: CATSRDYGGDQPQHF. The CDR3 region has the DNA TGTGCCACCAGCAGAGATTATGGGGGGGATCAGCCCCAGCATTTT.